This T cell receptor (beta chain) originates from a study of blood T cell repertoires in COVID-19. Study-level information: Acute and convalescent COVID-19 specimens originated in the United States, Italy and Spain.

Germline V lookup: CDR1 MNHNY, CDR2 SVGAGI (reference sequence). Germline trimming cut 6 bases from V and 7 bases from J; bases unmatched to any gene: 9. The CDR3 sequence is 14 residues long. In the original analysis: Amplification with reference gene primers provided the estimates of nucleated cell counts. The method was immunoSEQ multiplex PCR; TCRdb's version includes in-frame clones alone and lacks a portion of them. The DNA gave D and trimming, while V, J and clone size come from that table. The sample lists 120,000 to 150,000 clones; approximately 90% were seen once. Patients at the Seattle site were enrolled during active infection and followed longitudinally.

The V call is TRBV6-6, the J call TRBJ2-1; 7 positions agree with TRBD2. This clonotype was obtained from a man aged 18 to 35 with COVID-19, enrolled during active disease. The sample was peripheral blood. The CDR3: CASSTRGRANEQFF. CDR3 nucleotides: TGTGCCAGCAGCACCCGAGGGAGGGCGAATGAGCAGTTCTTC.